This T cell receptor (beta chain) was recorded in a study of blood T cells in healthy people across ages. Across the study: For every two T cells, template switching captured about one barcoded beta molecule.

V lost 5 bases, J lost 9 bases, and 13 bases lay in between. Germline V lookup: CDR1 LNHDA, CDR2 SQIVND (reference sequence). The CDR3 length is 12 residues. It was with a sample-barcoded 5' primer and a J-beta primer mix that a second PCR of roughly 6 to 11 cycles was run. All samples yielded 2.5 million or more CDR3-containing paired-end reads. TCRdb re-analysed the 5' RACE reads in MiXCR, keeping a single row per CDR3 protein. The table lists 800,000 to 950,000 distinct CDR3 sequences, approximately 49% of them singletons. This clonotype came up once. Its specificity is unknown. Points from the study as a whole: Long-lived donors had more naive CD4+ cells and higher diversity than aged donors.

This sequence joins TRBV19 and TRBJ1-2; possibly TRBD1 for D (5 bases). The TCR was taken from a man aged 25 to 40 in good health. The sample comprised blood. CDR3: CASSSPPDSYTF. In nucleotides, the CDR3 is TGTGCCAGTAGTTCCCCTCCGGACAGCTACACCTTC.